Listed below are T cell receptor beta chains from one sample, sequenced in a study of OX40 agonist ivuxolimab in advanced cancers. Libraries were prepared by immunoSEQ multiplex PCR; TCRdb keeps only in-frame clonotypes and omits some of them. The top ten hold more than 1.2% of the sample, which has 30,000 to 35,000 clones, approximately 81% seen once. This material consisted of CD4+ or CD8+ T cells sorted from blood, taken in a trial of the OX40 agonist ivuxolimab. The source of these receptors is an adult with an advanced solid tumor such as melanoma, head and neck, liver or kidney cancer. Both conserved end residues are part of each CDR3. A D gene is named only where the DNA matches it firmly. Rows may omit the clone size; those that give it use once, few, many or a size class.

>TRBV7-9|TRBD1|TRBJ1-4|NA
TGTGCCAGCAGCCAGGTGACAGGGTATAATGAAAAACTGTTTTTT
CASSQVTGYNEKLFF
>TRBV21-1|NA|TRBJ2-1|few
TGTGCCAGGCACTCGGCGGGAGGGCCGCGGCCTCACAATGAGCAGTTCTTC
CARHSAGGPRPHNEQFF
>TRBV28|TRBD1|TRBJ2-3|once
TGTGCCAGCAGTATCACAGGGGTGGTAAAGCTGGAGACGCAGTATTTT
CASSITGVVKLETQYF
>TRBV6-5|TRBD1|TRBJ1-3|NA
TGTGCCAGCAGTTACTCTGGGGACAGCTCTGGAAACACCATATATTTT
CASSYSGDSSGNTIYF
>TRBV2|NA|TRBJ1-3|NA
TGTGCCAGCAGTGTTGGGGGCCCTCGTTTAAACACCATATATTTT
CASSVGGPRLNTIYF
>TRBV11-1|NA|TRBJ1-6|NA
TGTGCCAGCAGCTTAAACAGGGTCGGGAGAGGGAATTCACCCCTCCACTTT
CASSLNRVGRGNSPLHF
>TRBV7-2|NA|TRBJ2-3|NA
TGTGCCAGCAGCTTAGGAACGGATACGCAGTATTTT
CASSLGTDTQYF
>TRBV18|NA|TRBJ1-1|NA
TGTGCCAGCTCACCCCCCCTGACGGGTAACACTGAAGCTTTCTTT
CASSPPLTGNTEAFF
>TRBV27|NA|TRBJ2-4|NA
TGTGCTTTCCGTCAGGGCATTCAGTACTTC
CAFRQGIQYF
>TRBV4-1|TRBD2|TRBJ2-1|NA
TGCGCCAGCAGACAAGCGGGAGTCGGGTACAATGAGCAGTTCTTC
CASRQAGVGYNEQFF
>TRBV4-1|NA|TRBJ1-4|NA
TGCGCCAGCAGCCAAGATCCTGGCCGGACTGCAACTAATGAAAAACTGTTTTTT
CASSQDPGRTATNEKLFF
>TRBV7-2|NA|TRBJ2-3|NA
TGTGCCAGCAGCTTTGGGCGGTCAACGGATACGCAGTATTTT
CASSFGRSTDTQYF
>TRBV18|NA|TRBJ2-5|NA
TGTGCCAGCTCACAGATACAGCTCCAAGAGACCCAGTACTTC
CASSQIQLQETQYF
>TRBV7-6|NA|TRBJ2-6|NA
TGTGCCAGCAGCCAGGACTCGTCGGCCGCTGGGGCCAACGTCCTGACTTTC
CASSQDSSAAGANVLTF
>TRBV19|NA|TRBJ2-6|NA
TGTGCCAGTAGTATAGCCCCAGGGCAGGTGAGTGGGGCCAACGTCCTGACTTTC
CASSIAPGQVSGANVLTF
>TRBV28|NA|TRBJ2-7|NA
TGTGCCAGCAGTATCCCCGGAGGGTTTTACGAGCAGTACTTC
CASSIPGGFYEQYF
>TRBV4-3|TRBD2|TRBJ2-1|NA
TGCGCCAGCAGCTCTAGGATAGCGGGAGTAAAATCGGGGGTGAATGAGCAGTTCTTC
CASSSRIAGVKSGVNEQFF
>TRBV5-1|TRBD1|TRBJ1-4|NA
TGCGCCAGCGGATGGACAGGCTTGGGAGAAAAACTGTTTTTT
CASGWTGLGEKLFF
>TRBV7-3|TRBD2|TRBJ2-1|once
TGTGCCAGCAGCTCGCGGGGGAGCCGAATGGTTGAGCAGTTCTTC
CASSSRGSRMVEQFF